This entry describes one T cell receptor beta chain. This specimen belongs to a study of identical twins. From the 5' RACE reads, TCRdb called clonotypes with MiXCR, one entry per CDR3 protein. Of over 200,000 distinct CDR3 sequences in the sample, about 6.7% were seen once. CDR1 and CDR2 from the germline V gene are LNHDA and SQIVND (reference sequence). There are 15 residues in the CDR3. V was pared by 6 bases and J by 3 bases, with 7 bases of the junction left unmatched. These same data were also listed under a study on T cells expressing NK-cell markers.

The receptor was derived from a woman aged 18 to 35 in good health. V usage is TRBV19 and J usage is TRBJ2-3; TRBD2 matches 9 bases. Sequencing input: CD8+ T cells sorted from blood. The CDR3 bases are TGTGCCAGTAGCTCACTTCTAGCGGGGACAGATACGCAGTATTTT. Translating gives CASSSLLAGTDTQYF.